A selection of T cell receptor beta chains follows, all from one sample in a study of PD-1 blockade in mismatch repair-deficient tumors. This table comes from immunoSEQ multiplex PCR, and its TCRdb copy is limited to in-frame clones, with some not included. The sample lists about 84,000 clones; 65% to 85% were seen once. The source was peripheral blood, collected 12 weeks after starting pembrolizumab. These receptors were taken from an adult with mismatch repair-deficient cancer. CDR3s include the opening cysteine and the closing phenylalanine or tryptophan. Each record gives: CDR3 DNA, CDR3 protein, clone size, V gene, D gene, J gene. The D gene is left open where the match is weak. Expanded clones are given a class, and other clones once, few, many or no size at all.

TGCAGCGTTGAAAGCGGGAGGTCGTACGAGCAGTACTTC | CSVESGRSYEQYF | - | TRBV29-1 | TRBD2 | TRBJ2-7
TGTGCCAGCTCACCACCGGGACTAGCGGGAGGGCGTTCCAAAAACATTCAGTACTTC | CASSPPGLAGGRSKNIQYF | few | TRBV18 | TRBD2 | TRBJ2-4
TGTGCCAGTAGTGTGACAGACTATACATCTAAATCCTACGAGCAGTACTTC | CASSVTDYTSKSYEQYF | - | TRBV19 | - | TRBJ2-7
TGCGCCAGCAGCTTGTACAGCCAGAGCTCCTACAATGAGCAGTTCTTC | CASSLYSQSSYNEQFF | - | TRBV5-1 | - | TRBJ2-1
TGTGCCATCAGTGAGTCCGGGGCAGGGTGGGCTTTCTTT | CAISESGAGWAFF | - | TRBV10-3 | - | TRBJ1-1
TGTGCCAGTAGAAATGGGGCAGGGGGCTCCTACGAGCAGTACTTC | CASRNGAGGSYEQYF | - | TRBV19 | TRBD1 | TRBJ2-7
TGCGCCAGCAGCCAAGATCAAGGACCAGCTTCAACAACTAATGAAAAACTGTTTTTT | CASSQDQGPASTTNEKLFF | - | TRBV4-1 | - | TRBJ1-4
TGTGCCAGCAGGCCCCGGGACACCCGACGGGGGGCTGAAGCTTTCTTT | CASRPRDTRRGAEAFF | - | TRBV14 | - | TRBJ1-1
TGTGCCTTAGTCCAGGGGGCCTCTGGAAACACCATATATTTT | CALVQGASGNTIYF | once | TRBV30 | TRBD1 | TRBJ1-3
TGCGCCAGCAGTTCCGGCTACTCCTACAATGAGCAGTTCTTC | CASSSGYSYNEQFF | - | TRBV4-1 | - | TRBJ2-1
TGCGCCAGCAGCCACCGGGGGACAGGGGGCGCCGGTGAAAAACTGTTTTTT | CASSHRGTGGAGEKLFF | - | TRBV4-1 | TRBD1 | TRBJ1-4
TGTGCCAGCAGCTCCTTCGGGAACAGAGCTAGCACAGATACGCAGTATTTT | CASSSFGNRASTDTQYF | few | TRBV7-6 | - | TRBJ2-3
TGTGCCAGCAGCTTGGCGACAGTGAACACTGAAGCTTTCTTT | CASSLATVNTEAFF | - | TRBV7-2 | - | TRBJ1-1
TGTGCCAGCAGGGGACTAGCGGGAGGGGAGACCCAGTACTTC | CASRGLAGGETQYF | once | TRBV27 | TRBD2 | TRBJ2-5
TGCGCCAGCAGCCATGGGCGCAAACCGGGACAGCCCAATGAGCAGTTCTTC | CASSHGRKPGQPNEQFF | - | TRBV4-1 | TRBD1 | TRBJ2-1
TGTGCCAGCAGTTTAGTCCTAGCGGGCGAGCAGTACTTC | CASSLVLAGEQYF | - | TRBV27 | TRBD2 | TRBJ2-7
TGTGCCAGCTCACCTTCAGGGTGGGACGAGCAGTACTTC | CASSPSGWDEQYF | - | TRBV18 | - | TRBJ2-7
TGCGCCAGCAGCACGACAACGGTGGTTGGCTACACCTTC | CASSTTTVVGYTF | - | TRBV5-1 | - | TRBJ1-2
TGCAGCGCCCGACTAGCTGGCGACATTCAGTACTTC | CSARLAGDIQYF | - | TRBV29-1 | TRBD2 | TRBJ2-4
TGTGCCAGCAGTCGGACAGGGCTTTACGAGCAGTACTTC | CASSRTGLYEQYF | - | TRBV6-1 | TRBD1 | TRBJ2-7
TGCGCCAGCAGCTCAGAGGGACAGTATTACAATGAGCAGTTCTTC | CASSSEGQYYNEQFF | - | TRBV5-1 | TRBD1 | TRBJ2-1
TGTGCCACCAGCAGATTCGGACAGGGGGCTGAAGCTTTCTTT | CATSRFGQGAEAFF | - | TRBV15 | TRBD1 | TRBJ1-1
TGTGCCAGCTCACCCGTGCGGGAAGATAATCAGCCCCAGCATTTT | CASSPVREDNQPQHF | - | TRBV18 | - | TRBJ1-5
TGTGCCAGCAGTCCCCCGACAGGGGCCTACGAGCAGTACTTC | CASSPPTGAYEQYF | few | TRBV6-5 | TRBD1 | TRBJ2-7
TGCGCCAGCAGCCCCGGAGCGGGAGGATTCTATGAGCAGTTCTTC | CASSPGAGGFYEQFF | - | TRBV4-1 | TRBD2 | TRBJ2-1
TGTGCCAGCAGCTTAGAGGCTAGCGGGAATAGTGAGCAGTTCTTC | CASSLEASGNSEQFF | - | TRBV7-3 | TRBD2 | TRBJ2-1
TGCAGCGCCTATCTCACCAGGGACAGGGGGGACTACGAGCAGTACTTC | CSAYLTRDRGDYEQYF | once | TRBV29-1 | TRBD1 | TRBJ2-7
TGCAGCGTTCACGCACCGGGACTAGCGGGAGTGAATGAGCAGTTCTTC | CSVHAPGLAGVNEQFF | - | TRBV29-1 | TRBD2 | TRBJ2-1
TGCGCCAGCAGCGAAGGGACAGGCTATGGCTACACCTTC | CASSEGTGYGYTF | - | TRBV5-1 | TRBD1 | TRBJ1-2